This T cell receptor (beta chain) stems from a study of T cell responses to AZD1222 COVID-19 vaccine. Profiled with immunoSEQ multiplex PCR; TCRdb holds only in-frame clones, not every one. The sample lists about 99,000 clones, 87% occurring once. CDR3 length: 14 residues. The germline CDR1 and CDR2 sequences are ENHRY and SYGVKD. V shed 0 bases and J shed 1 base, with 6 bases lying between them. Concerning this clone: Antigen: not known.

Study results and caveats: It was only a handful of AZD1222 recipients who were seropositive at baseline.

Sample: peripheral blood, taken on day 0 of AZD1222 vaccination. The chain recombines TRBV10-3 with TRBJ1-1; D uncertain. The receptor's source is an adult in good health. This CDR3 reads CAISESPANTEAFF. CDR3 nucleotide sequence: TGTGCCATCAGTGAGTCACCGGCGAACACTGAAGCTTTCTTT.